This T cell receptor beta chain appears in the sequencing data of a study of T cells in Graves' hyperthyroidism and ophthalmopathy. Study context: Before any treatment, at initial diagnosis, peripheral blood was collected.

The authors took PBMCs from 10 ml fresh peripheral blood. The CDR3 is made up of 14 amino acids. Germline V CDR1 and CDR2: LNHNV, YYDKDF (reference sequence). The V end lost 8 bases, the J end lost 6 bases, and 14 bases lay between the germline ends. Researchers took RNA transcripts and amplified the TCR beta CDR3 regions from them. The HTBI primer set was used in a first-round RT-PCR of the TCR CDR3. TCRdb re-analysed the multiplex PCR reads in MiXCR, keeping a single row per CDR3 protein. The sample yields under 400,000 distinct CDR3 sequences, around 16% seen once. The rearrangement joins TRBV15 to TRBJ1-6; maybe TRBD1 (5 bases). The TCR originated in a woman between 18 and 29 years old with Graves' hyperthyroidism that later progressed to Graves' ophthalmopathy. Sequences were obtained from blood. CDR3 protein: CATRQFSLNSPLHF. CDR3 nucleotides: TGTGCCACCCGACAGTTTAGCCTTAATTCACCCCTCCACTTT.